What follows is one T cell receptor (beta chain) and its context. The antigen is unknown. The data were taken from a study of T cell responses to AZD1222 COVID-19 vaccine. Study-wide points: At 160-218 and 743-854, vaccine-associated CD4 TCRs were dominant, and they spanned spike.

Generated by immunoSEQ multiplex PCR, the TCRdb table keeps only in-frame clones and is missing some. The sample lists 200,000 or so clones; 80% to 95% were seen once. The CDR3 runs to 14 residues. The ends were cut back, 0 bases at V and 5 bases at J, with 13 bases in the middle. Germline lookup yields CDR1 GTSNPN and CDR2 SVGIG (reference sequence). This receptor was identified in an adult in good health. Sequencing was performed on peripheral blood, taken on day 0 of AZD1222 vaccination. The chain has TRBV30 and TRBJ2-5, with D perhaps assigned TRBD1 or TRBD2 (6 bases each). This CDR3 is CAWSVQRGRETQYF. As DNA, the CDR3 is TGTGCCTGGAGTGTACAGAGGGGGAGGGAGACCCAGTACTTC.